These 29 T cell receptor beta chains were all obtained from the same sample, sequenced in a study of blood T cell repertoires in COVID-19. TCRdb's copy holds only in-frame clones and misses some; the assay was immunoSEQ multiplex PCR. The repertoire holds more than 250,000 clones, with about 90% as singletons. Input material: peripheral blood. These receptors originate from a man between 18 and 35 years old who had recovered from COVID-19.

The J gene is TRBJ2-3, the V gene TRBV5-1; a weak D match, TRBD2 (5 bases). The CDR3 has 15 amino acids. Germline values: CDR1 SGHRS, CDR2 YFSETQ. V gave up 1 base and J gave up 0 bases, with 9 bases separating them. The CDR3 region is CASSLPSKSTDTQYF. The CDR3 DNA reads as TGCGCCAGCAGCTTGCCTAGCAAAAGCACAGATACGCAGTATTTT.

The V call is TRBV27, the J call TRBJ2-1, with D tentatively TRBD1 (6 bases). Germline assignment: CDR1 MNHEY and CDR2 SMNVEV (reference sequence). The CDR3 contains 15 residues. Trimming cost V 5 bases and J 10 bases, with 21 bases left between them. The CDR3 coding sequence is TGTGCCAGCAGTGGGCAGGGGATCCCCTACATCGAGCAGTTCTTC. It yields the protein CASSGQGIPYIEQFF.

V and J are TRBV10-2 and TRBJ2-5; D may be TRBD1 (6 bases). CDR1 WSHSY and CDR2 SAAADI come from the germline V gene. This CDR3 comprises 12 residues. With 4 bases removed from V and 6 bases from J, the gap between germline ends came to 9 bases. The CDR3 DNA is TGCGCCAGCAGTGGAGGGGGAAAGACCCAGTACTTC. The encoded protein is CASSGGGKTQYF.

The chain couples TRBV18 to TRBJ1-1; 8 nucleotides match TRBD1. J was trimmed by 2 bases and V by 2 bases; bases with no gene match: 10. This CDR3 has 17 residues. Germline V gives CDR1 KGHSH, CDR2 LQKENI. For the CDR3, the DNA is TGTGCCAGCTCACCAAGGGCAGGGGGCGCGGTAAACACTGAAGCTTTCTTT. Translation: CASSPRAGGAVNTEAFF.

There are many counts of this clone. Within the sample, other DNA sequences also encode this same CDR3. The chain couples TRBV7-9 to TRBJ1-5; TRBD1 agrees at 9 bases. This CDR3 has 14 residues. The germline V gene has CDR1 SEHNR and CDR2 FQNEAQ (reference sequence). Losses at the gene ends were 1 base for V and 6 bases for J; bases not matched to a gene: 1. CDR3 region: CASSLGQGGQPQHF. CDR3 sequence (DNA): TGTGCCAGCAGCTTAGGACAGGGGGGTCAGCCCCAGCATTTT.

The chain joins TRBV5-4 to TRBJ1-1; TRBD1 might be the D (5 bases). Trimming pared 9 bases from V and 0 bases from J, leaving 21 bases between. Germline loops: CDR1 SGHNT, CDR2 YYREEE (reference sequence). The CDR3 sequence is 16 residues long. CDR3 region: CATGAGSGHLNTEAFF. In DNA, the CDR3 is TGTGCCACCGGGGCGGGGTCCGGACACTTGAACACTGAAGCTTTCTTT.

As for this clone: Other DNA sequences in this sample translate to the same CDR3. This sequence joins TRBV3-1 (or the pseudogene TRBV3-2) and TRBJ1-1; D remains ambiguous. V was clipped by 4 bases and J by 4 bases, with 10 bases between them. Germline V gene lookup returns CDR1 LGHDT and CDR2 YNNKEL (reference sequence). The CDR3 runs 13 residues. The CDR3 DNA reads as TGTGCCAGCAGCCCCCTGGAGGGCACTGAAGCTTTCTTT. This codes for CASSPLEGTEAFF.

The CDR3 nucleotides read TGTGCCAGCTCCGGGGACAGGGGCAAAAACATTCAGTACTTC. It is translated as CASSGDRGKNIQYF. The chain has TRBV18 and TRBJ2-4; TRBD1 matches 10 bases. This CDR3 is 14 amino acids long. Germline CDR1 KGHSH, CDR2 LQKENI. Trimming took 6 bases from V and 3 from J; bases not matched to a gene: 2.

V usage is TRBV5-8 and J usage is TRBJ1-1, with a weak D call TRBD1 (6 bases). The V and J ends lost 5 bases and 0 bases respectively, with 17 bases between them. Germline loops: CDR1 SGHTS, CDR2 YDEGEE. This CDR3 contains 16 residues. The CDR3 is CASRLLVRGLNTEAFF. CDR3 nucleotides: TGTGCCAGCAGGTTGCTCGTCAGGGGTCTGAACACTGAAGCTTTCTTT.

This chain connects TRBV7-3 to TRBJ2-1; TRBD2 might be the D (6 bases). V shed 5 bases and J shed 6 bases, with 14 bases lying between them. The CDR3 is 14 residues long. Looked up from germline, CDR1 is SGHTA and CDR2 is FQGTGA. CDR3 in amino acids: CASSPLTSSNEQFF. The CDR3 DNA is TGTGCCAGCAGCCCCCTGACTAGTAGCAATGAGCAGTTCTTC.

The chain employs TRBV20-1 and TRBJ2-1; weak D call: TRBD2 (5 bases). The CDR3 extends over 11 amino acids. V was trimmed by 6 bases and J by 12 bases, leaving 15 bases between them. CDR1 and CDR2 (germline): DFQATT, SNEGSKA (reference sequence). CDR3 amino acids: CSAGLERWQFF. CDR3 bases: TGCAGTGCCGGCCTTGAGCGGTGGCAGTTCTTC.

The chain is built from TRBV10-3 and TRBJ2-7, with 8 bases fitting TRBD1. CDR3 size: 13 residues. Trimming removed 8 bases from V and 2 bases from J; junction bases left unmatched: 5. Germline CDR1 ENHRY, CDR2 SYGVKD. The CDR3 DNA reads TGTGCCATCTGGCGACAGGGGACCTACGAGCAGTACTTC. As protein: CAIWRQGTYEQYF.

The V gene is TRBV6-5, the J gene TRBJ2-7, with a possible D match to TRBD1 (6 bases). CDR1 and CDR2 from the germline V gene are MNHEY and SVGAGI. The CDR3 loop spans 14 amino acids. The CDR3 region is CATPVRQGSYEQYF. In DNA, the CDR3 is TGTGCTACCCCGGTGAGGCAGGGGAGCTACGAGCAGTACTTC.

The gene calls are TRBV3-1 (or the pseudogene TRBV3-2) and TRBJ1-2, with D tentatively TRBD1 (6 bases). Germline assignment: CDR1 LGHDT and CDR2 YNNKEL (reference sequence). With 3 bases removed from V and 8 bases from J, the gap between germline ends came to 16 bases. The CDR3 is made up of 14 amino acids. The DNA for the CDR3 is TGTGCCAGCAGCCATGTAAATACAGGGAACGGCTACACCTTC. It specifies CASSHVNTGNGYTF.

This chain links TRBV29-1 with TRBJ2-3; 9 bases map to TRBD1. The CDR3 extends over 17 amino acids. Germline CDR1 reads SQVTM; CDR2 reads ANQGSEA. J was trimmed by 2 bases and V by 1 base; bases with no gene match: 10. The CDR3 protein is CSVEGPAGQGFTDTQYF. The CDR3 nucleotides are TGCAGCGTTGAAGGCCCGGCGGGACAGGGATTCACAGATACGCAGTATTTT.

The CDR3 spells CASSQDGRGLNYGYTF. CDR3 nucleotides: TGCGCCAGCAGCCAAGATGGGCGGGGGCTAAACTATGGCTACACCTTC. V is TRBV4-3 and J is TRBJ1-2, with D perhaps TRBD1 (6 bases). CDR3 size: 16 residues. In germline, CDR1 is LGHNA, CDR2 YSLEER. V dropped 0 bases and J dropped 2 bases, with 13 bases sitting between them.

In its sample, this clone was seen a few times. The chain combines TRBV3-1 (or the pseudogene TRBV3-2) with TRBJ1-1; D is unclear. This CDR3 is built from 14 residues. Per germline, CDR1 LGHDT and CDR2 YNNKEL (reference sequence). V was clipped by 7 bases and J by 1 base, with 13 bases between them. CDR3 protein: CASTLGVGNTEAFF. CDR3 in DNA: TGTGCCAGCACCCTCGGGGTGGGGAACACTGAAGCTTTCTTT.

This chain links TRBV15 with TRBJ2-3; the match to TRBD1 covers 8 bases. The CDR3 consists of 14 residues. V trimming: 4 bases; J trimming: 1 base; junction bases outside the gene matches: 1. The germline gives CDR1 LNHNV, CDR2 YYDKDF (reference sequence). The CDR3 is CATSKTGGTDTQYF. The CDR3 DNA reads TGTGCCACCAGCAAGACAGGGGGCACAGATACGCAGTATTTT.

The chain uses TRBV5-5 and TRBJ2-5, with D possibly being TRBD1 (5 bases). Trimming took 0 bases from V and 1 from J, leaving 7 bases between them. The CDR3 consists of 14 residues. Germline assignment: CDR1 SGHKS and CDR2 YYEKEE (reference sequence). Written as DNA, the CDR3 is TGTGCCAGCAGCTTGGGGGGCCCCCAAGAGACCCAGTACTTC. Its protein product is CASSLGGPQETQYF.

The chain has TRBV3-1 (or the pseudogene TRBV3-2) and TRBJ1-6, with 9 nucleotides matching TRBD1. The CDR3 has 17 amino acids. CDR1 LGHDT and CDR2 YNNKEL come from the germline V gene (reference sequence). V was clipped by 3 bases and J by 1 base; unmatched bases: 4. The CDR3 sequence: CASSQYRGRSYNSPLHF. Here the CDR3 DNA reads TGTGCCAGCAGCCAGTACAGGGGGCGGTCCTATAATTCACCCCTCCACTTT.

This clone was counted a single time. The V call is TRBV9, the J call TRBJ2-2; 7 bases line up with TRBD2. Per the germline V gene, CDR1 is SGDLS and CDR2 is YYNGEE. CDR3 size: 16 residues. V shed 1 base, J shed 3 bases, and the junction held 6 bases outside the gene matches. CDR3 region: CASSVQREVYTGELFF. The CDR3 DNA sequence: TGTGCCAGCAGCGTACAACGGGAGGTTTACACCGGGGAGCTGTTTTTT.

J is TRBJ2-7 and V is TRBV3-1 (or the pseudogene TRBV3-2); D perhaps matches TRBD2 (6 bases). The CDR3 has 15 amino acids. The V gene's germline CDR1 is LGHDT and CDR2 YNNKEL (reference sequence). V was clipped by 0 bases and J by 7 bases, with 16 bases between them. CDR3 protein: CASSQDYVGRREQYF. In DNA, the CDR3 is TGTGCCAGCAGCCAAGATTACGTAGGGAGGCGGGAGCAGTACTTC.

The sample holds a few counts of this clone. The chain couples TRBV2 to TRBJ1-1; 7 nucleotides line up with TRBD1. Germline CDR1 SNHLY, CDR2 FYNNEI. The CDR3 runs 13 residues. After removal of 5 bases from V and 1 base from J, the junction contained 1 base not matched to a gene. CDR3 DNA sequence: TGTGCCAGCAGTCGACAGGGGAACACTGAAGCTTTCTTT. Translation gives CASSRQGNTEAFF. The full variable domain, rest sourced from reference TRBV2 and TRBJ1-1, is EPEVTQTPSHQVTQMGQEVILRCVPISNHLYFYWYRQILGQKVEFLVSFYNNEISEKSEIFDDQFSVERPDGSNFTLKIRSTKLEDSAMYFCASSRQGNTEAFFGQGTRLTVV.

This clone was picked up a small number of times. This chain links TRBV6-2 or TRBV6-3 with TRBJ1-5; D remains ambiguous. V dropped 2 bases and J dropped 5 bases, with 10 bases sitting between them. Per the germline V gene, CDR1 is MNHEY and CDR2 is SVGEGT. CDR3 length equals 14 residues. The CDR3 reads CASSYERRDQPQHF. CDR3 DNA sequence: TGTGCCAGCAGTTACGAGAGGAGAGATCAGCCCCAGCATTTT.

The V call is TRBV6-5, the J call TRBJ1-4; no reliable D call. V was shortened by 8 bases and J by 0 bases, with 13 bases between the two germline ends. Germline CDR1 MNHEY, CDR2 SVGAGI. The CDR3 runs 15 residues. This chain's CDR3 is CASGRSGATNEKLFF. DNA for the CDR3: TGTGCCAGCGGTAGGAGTGGAGCAACTAATGAAAAACTGTTTTTT.

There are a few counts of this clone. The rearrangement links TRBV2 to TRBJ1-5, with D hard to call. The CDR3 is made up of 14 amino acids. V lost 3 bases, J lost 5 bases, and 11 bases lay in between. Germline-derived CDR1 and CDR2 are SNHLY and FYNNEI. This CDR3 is CASSDSLPDQPQHF. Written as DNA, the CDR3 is TGTGCCAGCAGTGACAGTTTACCAGATCAGCCCCAGCATTTT.

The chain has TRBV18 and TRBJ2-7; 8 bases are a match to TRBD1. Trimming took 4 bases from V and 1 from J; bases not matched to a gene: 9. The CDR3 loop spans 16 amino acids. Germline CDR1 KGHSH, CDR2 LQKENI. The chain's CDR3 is CASSHRGTGLSYEQYF. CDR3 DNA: TGTGCCAGCTCACACAGAGGGACAGGCTTATCCTACGAGCAGTACTTC.

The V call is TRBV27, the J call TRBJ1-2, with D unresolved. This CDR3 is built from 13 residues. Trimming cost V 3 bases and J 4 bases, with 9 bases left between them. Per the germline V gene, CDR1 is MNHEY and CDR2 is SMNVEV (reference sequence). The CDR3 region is CASSFPGFYGYTF. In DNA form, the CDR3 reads TGTGCCAGCAGTTTCCCAGGATTCTATGGCTACACCTTC.

The CDR3 DNA reads TGTGCCAGCAGCATCGGACTAGCGGGAGTGCTGGAGCAGTACTTC. It translates to CASSIGLAGVLEQYF. The V gene is TRBV4-2, the J gene TRBJ2-7, with 13 nucleotides matching TRBD2. Trimming took 5 bases from V and 7 from J; bases not matched to a gene: 8. Per the germline V gene, CDR1 is LGHNA and CDR2 is YNFKEQ. This CDR3 region has 15 residues.